The clone carrying this TCR beta chain is a singleton in its sample. Its specificity is not known. PCR involved 60 Vbeta and 13 Jbeta primers. Sequencing was performed with immunoSEQ multiplex PCR; in TCRdb, only in-frame clones are kept and a portion is missing. The data show under 35,000 clones, with roughly 60% seen just once and roughly two fifths held by the top ten. Healthy bone marrow donors made up the donors. The source of the sample is a study of cytomegalovirus exposure and HLA in healthy donors. Study-wide findings and caveats: It was around 160 TCR beta chains that were listed as cytomegalovirus-associated. Earlier results showed most TCR beta V segments being productive about 87% or about 30% of the time. Upon later analysis, HLA-associated TCR beta chains proved more clonally expanded than other, equally common chains.

The CDR3 length is 14 residues. Germline CDR1 and CDR2: LNHDA and SQIVND (reference sequence). Trimming shortened V by 5 bases and J by 3 bases, and 10 bases separated the two germline ends. This receptor was obtained from a male donor in good health and CMV-seropositive. The sequenced sample was PBMCs. The V gene is TRBV19, the J gene TRBJ1-4; D is undetermined. The CDR3 DNA follows: TGTGCCAGTAGTGGGCGACCCTCTAATGAAAAACTGTTTTTT. It specifies CASSGRPSNEKLFF.